The following is a T cell receptor beta chain sequence with its context. The clone's antigen remains unknown. No base-level quality is on record; no much larger clone is a single base apart. This specimen belongs to a study of siplizumab effects on memory and regulatory T cells (dated by TCRdb to the late 2010s). Broadly, across the study: The study examined how the anti-CD2 antibody siplizumab affects alloreactive T-cell subsets in allogeneic mixed lymphocyte reactions built from human PBMCs. General conclusions and limits of the study: Whether proliferating Tregs from siplizumab cultures were suppressive was not functionally confirmed. Unstimulated naive T cells appeared to be more diverse than memory T cells, and naive cells seemed to make a substantial contribution to the alloresponse. The cumulative frequency of alloreactive sequences that could be traced back to unstimulated CD4+ memory T cells was significantly reduced by siplizumab. Because sequences at frequencies below about 10^-5 were poorly captured, only a minor fraction of alloreactive clones could be mapped back to unstimulated subsets. A naive or memory phenotype could not be assigned to roughly 75-96% of proliferating CD4+ or CD8+ clones. Among mappable alloreactive CD4+ clones, the Treg-derived fraction averaged nearly 70% with siplizumab versus 25% to 30% in control reactions.

Sorted unstimulated T cells, along with proliferating T cells recovered from mixed lymphocyte reactions, underwent TCRbeta CDR3 sequencing. Fresh whole blood from approximately 10 HLA-typed healthy donors was used to isolate PBMCs. The CDR3 sequence holds 18 residues, the cysteine and phenylalanine included. Kept here is only the CDR3 DNA, which spans 54 bases and is read in frame from base 1. V trim: 1 base; J trim: 0 bases; unmatched bases: 9. Via the germline V gene, CDR1 is MDHEN and CDR2 SYDVKM. The library relied on the immunoSEQ multiplex PCR assay. Each sample had some 94,000 TCR templates assayed by the deep sequencing platform. Genomic DNA extracted from sorted T cells was the material used for TCRbeta CDR3 sequencing. In the paper's pipeline: The R programming language was used for clonal analysis of the TCRbeta CDR3 data. Unstimulated samples were compared with post-reaction CFSE-low samples to define alloreactive CD4+ and CD8+ clones. Regulatory or non-regulatory origin was assigned to alloreactive CD4+ clones by matching of sequences to sorted unstimulated Treg and non-Treg repertoires. TCRdb took over this immuneACCESS table, retaining in-frame rearrangements with V and J assigned. Such tables are incomplete; in checked studies, under half of the missing clones stem from an unresolved V gene, and the remainder is unexplained. The DNA was the basis for D and trimming; V, J and clone size are from that table. Here the sample has about 50,000 clones; 93% occur a single time. The ten top clones hold roughly a sixth of the sample.

The rearranged segments are TRBV28 and TRBJ2-3, and TRBD2 matches 8 of the central bases. Sequencing used CD8+ T cells sorted from blood. This TCR was recovered from a human donor in good health. CDR3 region: CASSLLGPAGDSTDTQYF. The nucleotides read TGTGCCAGCAGTTTATTAGGTCCAGCGGGAGATAGCACAGATACGCAGTATTTT.